This T cell receptor (beta chain) derives from a study of CD4+ T cells in melanoma. General study findings and limits: CD8+ T cell, macrophage and B cell function reportedly correlated with neoantigen-specific CD4+ T cells. Diverse differentiation states were reported for melanoma neoantigen-specific CD4+ T cells.

In germline, CDR1 is SGHRS, CDR2 YFSETQ. Trimming cost V 2 bases and J 2 bases; bases outside gene matches: 4. CDR3 length equals 15 residues. TCRdb keeps only in-frame clones here, not all; method: immunoSEQ multiplex PCR. This table holds some 110,000 clones, around 92% found once. Regarding this clone: Its target is not known.

This chain uses TRBV5-1 with TRBJ2-3; TRBD2 aligns across 8 bases. Sequencing was carried out using peripheral blood. The origin of this receptor is a human donor with melanoma. CDR3 nucleotides: TGCGCCAGCAGCTTTAGCGGGGCTTCCACAGATACGCAGTATTTT. It is translated as CASSFSGASTDTQYF.